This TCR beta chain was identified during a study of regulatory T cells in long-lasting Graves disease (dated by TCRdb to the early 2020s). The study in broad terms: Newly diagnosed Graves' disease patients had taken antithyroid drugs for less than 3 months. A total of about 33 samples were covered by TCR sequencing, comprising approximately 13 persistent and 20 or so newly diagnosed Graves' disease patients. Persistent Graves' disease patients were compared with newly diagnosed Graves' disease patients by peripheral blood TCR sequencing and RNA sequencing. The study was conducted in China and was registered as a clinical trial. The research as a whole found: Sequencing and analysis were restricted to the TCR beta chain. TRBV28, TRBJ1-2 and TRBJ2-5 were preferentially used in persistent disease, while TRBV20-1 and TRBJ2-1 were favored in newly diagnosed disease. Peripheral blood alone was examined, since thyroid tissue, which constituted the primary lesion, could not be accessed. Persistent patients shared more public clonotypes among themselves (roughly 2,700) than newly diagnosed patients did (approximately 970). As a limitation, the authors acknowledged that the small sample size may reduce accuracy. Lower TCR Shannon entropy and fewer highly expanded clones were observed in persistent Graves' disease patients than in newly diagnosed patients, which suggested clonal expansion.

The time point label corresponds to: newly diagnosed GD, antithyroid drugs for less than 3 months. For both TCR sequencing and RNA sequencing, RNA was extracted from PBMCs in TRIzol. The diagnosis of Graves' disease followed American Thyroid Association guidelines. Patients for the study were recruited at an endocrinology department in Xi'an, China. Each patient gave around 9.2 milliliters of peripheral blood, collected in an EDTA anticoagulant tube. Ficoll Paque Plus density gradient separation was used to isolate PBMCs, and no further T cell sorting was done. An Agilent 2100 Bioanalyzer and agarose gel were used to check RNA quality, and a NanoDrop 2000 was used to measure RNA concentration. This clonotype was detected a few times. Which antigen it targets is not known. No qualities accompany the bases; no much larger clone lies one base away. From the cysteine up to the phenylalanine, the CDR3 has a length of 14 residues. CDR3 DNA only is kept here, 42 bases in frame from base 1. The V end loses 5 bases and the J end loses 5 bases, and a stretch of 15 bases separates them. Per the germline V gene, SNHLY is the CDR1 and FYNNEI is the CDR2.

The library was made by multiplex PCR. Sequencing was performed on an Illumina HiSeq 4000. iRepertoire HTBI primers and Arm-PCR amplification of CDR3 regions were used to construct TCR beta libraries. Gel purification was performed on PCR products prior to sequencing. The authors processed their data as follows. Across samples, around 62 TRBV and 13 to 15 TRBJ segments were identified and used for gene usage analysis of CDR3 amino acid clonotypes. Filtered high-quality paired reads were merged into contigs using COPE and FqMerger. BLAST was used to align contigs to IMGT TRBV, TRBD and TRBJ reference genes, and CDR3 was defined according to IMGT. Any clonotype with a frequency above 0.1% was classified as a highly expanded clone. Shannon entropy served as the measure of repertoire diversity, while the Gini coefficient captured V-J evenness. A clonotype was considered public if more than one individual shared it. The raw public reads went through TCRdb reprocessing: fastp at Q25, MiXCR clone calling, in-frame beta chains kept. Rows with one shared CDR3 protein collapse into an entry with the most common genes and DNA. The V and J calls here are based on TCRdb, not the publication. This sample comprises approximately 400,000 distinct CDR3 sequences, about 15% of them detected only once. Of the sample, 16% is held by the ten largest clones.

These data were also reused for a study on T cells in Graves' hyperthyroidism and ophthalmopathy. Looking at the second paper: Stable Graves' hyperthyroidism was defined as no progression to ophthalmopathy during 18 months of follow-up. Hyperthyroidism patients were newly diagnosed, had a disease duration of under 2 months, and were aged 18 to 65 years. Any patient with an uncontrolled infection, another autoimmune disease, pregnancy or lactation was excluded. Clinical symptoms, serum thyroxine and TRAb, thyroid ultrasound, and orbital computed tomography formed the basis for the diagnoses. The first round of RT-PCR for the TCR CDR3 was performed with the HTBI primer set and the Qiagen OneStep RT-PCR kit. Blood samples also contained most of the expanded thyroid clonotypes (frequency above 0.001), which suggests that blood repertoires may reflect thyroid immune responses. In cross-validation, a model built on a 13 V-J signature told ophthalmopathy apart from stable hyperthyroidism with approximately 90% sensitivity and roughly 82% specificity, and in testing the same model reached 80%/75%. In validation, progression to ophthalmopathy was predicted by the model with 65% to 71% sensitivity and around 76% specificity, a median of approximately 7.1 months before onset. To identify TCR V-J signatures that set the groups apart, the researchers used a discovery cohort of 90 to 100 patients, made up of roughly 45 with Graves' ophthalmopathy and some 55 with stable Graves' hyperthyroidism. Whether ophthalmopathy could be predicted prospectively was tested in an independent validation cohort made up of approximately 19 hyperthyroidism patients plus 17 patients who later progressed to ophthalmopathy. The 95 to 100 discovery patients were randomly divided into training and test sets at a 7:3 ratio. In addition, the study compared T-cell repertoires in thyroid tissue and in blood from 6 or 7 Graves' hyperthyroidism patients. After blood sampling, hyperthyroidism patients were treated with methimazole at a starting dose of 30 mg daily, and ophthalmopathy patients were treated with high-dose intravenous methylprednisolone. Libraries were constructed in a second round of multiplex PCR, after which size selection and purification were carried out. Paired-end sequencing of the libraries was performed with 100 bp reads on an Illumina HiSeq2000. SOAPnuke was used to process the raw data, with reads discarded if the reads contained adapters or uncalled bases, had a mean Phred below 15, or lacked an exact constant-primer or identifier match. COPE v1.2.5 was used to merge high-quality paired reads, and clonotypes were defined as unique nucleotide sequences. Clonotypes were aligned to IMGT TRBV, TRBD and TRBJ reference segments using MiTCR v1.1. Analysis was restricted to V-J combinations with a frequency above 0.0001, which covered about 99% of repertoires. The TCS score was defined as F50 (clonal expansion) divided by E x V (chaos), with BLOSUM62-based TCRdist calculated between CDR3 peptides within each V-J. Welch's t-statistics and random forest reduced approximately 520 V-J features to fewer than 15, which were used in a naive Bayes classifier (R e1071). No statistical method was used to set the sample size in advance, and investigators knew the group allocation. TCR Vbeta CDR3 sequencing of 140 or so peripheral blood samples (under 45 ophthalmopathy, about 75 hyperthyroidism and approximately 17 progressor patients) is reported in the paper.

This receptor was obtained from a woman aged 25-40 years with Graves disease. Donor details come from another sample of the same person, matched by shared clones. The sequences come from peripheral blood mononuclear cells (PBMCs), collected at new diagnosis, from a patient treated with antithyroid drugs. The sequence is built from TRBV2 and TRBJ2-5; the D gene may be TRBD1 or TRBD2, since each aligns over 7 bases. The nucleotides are TGTGCCAGCAGTATACCAGGGGGAGGGGAGACCCAGTACTTC. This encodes CASSIPGGGETQYF.